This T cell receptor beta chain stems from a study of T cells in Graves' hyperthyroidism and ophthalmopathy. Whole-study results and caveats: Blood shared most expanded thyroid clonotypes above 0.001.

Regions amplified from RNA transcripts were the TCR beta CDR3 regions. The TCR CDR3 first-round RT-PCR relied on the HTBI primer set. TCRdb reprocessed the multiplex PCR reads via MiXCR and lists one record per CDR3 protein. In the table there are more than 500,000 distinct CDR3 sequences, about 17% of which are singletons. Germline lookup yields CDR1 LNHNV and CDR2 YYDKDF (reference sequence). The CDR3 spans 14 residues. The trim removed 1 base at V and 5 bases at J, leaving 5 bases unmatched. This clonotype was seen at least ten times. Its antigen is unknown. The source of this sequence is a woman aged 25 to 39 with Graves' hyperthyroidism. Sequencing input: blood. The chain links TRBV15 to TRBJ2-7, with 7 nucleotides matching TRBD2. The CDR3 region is CATSRGTRVDEQYF. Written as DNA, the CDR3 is TGTGCCACCAGCAGAGGGACTAGAGTTGACGAGCAGTACTTC. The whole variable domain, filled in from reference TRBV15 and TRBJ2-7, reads DAMVIQNPRYQVTQFGKPVTLSCSQTLNHNVMYWYQQKSSQAPKLLFHYYDKDFNNEADTPDNFQSRRPNTSFCFLDIRSPGLGDTAMYLCATSRGTRVDEQYFGPGTRLTVT.